This T cell receptor (beta chain) was captured in a study of cytomegalovirus exposure and HLA in healthy donors (dated by TCRdb to the late 2010s). Study-level background: An earlier analysis of several hundred of the donors reported 250 to 300 Gb of sequence data and 95 million to 140 million unique TCR beta sequences obtained from about 180 million T cells. Approximately 310 gigabases of sequencing data and 75 million to 85 million unique TCR sequences made up an early release that covered fewer than 650 HLA-typed donors. Of the roughly 400 genotyped donors, roughly 76% were placed in the genetic ancestry cluster associated with self-reported Caucasian donors. The study aimed to test whether cataloging public T cell receptors could reveal signatures of past pathogen exposure. The T cell repertoires of 550 to 850 subjects were profiled by immunosequencing and related to cytomegalovirus serostatus. In addition to the first cohort of 500 to 850 subjects, a separate validation cohort of around 110 different subjects was used. High-throughput TCR immunosequencing, statistical association of individual TCRs with disease status, and machine learning were combined to predict cytomegalovirus infection status. A later analysis re-analyzed previously published TCR beta repertoires from 660 or so donors and added high-resolution HLA genotyping to study TCR occurrence patterns. Rather than using new phenotypic data, the later analysis identified candidate immune exposures from TCR beta sequences and from how often those sequences occurred across donors. To decide whether each TCR beta V gene segment behaved as functional or pseudogenic, an earlier analysis of 587 of the donors relied on high-throughput TCR beta sequencing. Donor age, sex, ethnicity and CMV serostatus were compiled together with the repertoire data. Genome-wide SNP genotypes for about 60% of the roughly 700 donors were used in a later genetic analysis, which treated that subset as a discovery cohort. Every repertoire in the discovery cohort had been generated on one and the same sequencing platform. Both class I and class II loci were covered by HLA typing, at four-digit resolution. The number of donors typed differed by locus, with about 629-640 for A, B, C, DRB1 and DQB1, roughly 520 for DQA1, 600 to 610 for DPA1, and 400 to 490 for DPB1. A handful of DR-DQ haplotypes were treated as single units for association and clustering because of strong linkage in the cohort. Across some 400 genotyped donors of the cohort, an average of roughly 250,000 unique TCR beta nucleotide sequences per donor were sequenced, and approximately 17% of those sequences were non-productive. Study-wide findings and limitations: In an earlier analysis of more than 500 of the donors, most TCR beta V segments appeared in productive rearrangements about 90% or about 30% of the time, broadly matching IMGT annotations. A later genetic analysis reported fewer N-insertions in productive TCRs among donors in an Asian-associated ancestry cluster than the roughly 700-donor mean. A further reported finding was that TCR beta sequences accurately predicted the HLA-A and HLA-B alleles for most subjects in the first cohort. This cohort had only TCR beta chains sequenced, and the lack of alpha or paired-chain data limited which features could be detected. The study gave a list of more than 150 TCR beta chains associated with cytomegalovirus. A later analysis associated around 16,000 TCR beta sequences with specific HLA alleles at a false discovery rate of 0.05. Linkage disequilibrium might explain the correlated functional status among segregating V segments, but an unknown experimental factor could not be excluded. For the cohort, immune exposure information was limited to CMV serostatus. In vitro tests confirmed that a few of the cytomegalovirus-associated TCR beta chains recognize cytomegalovirus antigens. When HLA alleles, especially DR and DQ, strongly co-occurred, TCR associations were difficult to assign to individual alleles. The authors suggested that the approach could potentially be generalized to other disease states and immunological phenotypes. According to a later analysis, TCR association rates differed among HLA loci, with DRB1 alleles showing the most associated TCRs and HLA-C alleles showing the fewest. V-gene and J-gene trimming of TCR beta chains was associated with a missense DCLRE1C variant in a later genetic analysis, and the association was replicated in an independent cohort. Because counts were too low, about 18 rarely observed V segments, including chromosome 9 orphons, were excluded from the earlier analysis of around 590 of the donors. Across donors, most TCR sequences were observed very rarely, whereas some public TCRs were present in many individuals. Because HLA typing was unavailable for some donors at each locus, only the typed subset was used in association tests. In both the original and validation cohorts, the classifier was reported to diagnose cytomegalovirus status with high specificity and sensitivity. Roughly uniform sequencing depth across donors was assumed in presence/absence analyses, although this assumption may not hold. Because the 87-base-pair reads could not distinguish some IMGT-functional V segments, including TRBV6-2 and TRBV6-3, those segments were excluded. The sequencing pipeline was judged likely to have produced a cluster of highly shared sequence variants as a technical artifact. According to a later analysis, parvovirus B19, influenza, CMV and Epstein-Barr virus appeared linked to several top co-occurrence clusters. Most CMV-associated TCR beta chains appeared to be HLA-restricted in a later analysis, and the HLA associations seemed to be driven largely by CMV exposure. A later analysis found that HLA-associated TCR beta chains were more clonally expanded and had lower generation probabilities than equally common non-associated chains.

Libraries were built with the immunoSEQ multiplex PCR assay. The multiplex PCR relied on a mix of 60 forward primers for TCR Vbeta segments and 13 reverse primers for TCR Jbeta segments. The CDR3 region of rearranged TCR beta genes was amplified from genomic DNA by a multiplex PCR assay. The amplified TCR beta libraries were sequenced on the Illumina HiSeq System as 87-base-pair reads. Per the original workflow: A later analysis tallied around 80 million unique TCR beta chains across the 666 repertoires, and approximately 9.9 million of those chains were shared by two or more donors. Raw reads were error-corrected and collapsed into unique sequences with a nearest-neighbor algorithm that merged closely related sequences to remove PCR and sequencing errors. Alignment of CDR3 sequences to IMGT reference sequences was used to assign V, D and J gene segments. For a sequence to be retained, a match of at least six nucleotides was required to both a V gene segment and a J gene segment. Rearrangements were classified as productive when the CDR3 lacked stop codons and remained in frame with V and J, and all other rearrangements were classified as non-productive. CDR3 was defined by IMGT convention, running from the second conserved V-encoded cysteine to the conserved J-encoded phenylalanine. Sequences without an unambiguous match to a single V gene segment were excluded from the earlier analysis of approximately 560 of the donors. An earlier analysis of several hundred of the donors classified V segments as functional when productive rearrangements were above 56.7% and as segregating when the standard deviation between donors was above 5%. To diagnose cytomegalovirus status from the catalog of TCR beta chain sequences, a statistical classification framework was built. V and J gene assignment, in a later analysis, came from comparing TCR nucleotide sequences with IMGT/GENE-DB human TR gene sequences. A later analysis assigned CDR3 sequences and most-parsimonious VDJ recombination scenarios with the TCRdist pipeline. In a later analysis, every TCR beta chain was defined by the combination of its CDR3 amino acid sequence and its V-gene family, and reads without a unique V-gene family were dropped. A later analysis removed 600 or so highly shared, low-generation-probability nucleotide sequences to deal with suspected cross-contamination and a sequencing artifact. In a later analysis, a clonal expansion index for each public chain was calculated from normalized within-repertoire ranks of inferred template counts. In a later analysis, generation probabilities were computed using a VDJ recombination model fitted to out-of-frame rearrangements, and the results were checked against IGoR. In a later analysis, TCR-TCR, TCR-HLA and TCR-CMV co-occurrence was scored with hypergeometric tests, and a repertoire-size bias correction was applied to TCR pairs. A later analysis estimated false discovery rates by permuting HLA or CMV assignments 20 times. A later analysis grouped co-occurring TCRs with DBSCAN, adding TCRdist sequence similarity when clustering within HLA-allele-positive subsets. Repertoires with fewer than 30,000 or more than 120,000 public chains, plus five repertoires with anomalous nucleotide sharing, were excluded from co-occurrence clustering. TCRdb mirrors the immuneACCESS table, restricted to in-frame sequences. Some clones are absent from its copies; in checked studies, under half trace to an unresolved V gene, and the reason for the others is unknown. V and J calls and clone size are those listed in that table; D and trimming were worked out from the DNA. The sample data list some 140,000 clones, and 70% to 80% of these were observed just once. The ten biggest clones cover 2.5% to 3.5% of the sample.

In total, about 650 healthy bone marrow donors made up the cohort. At the time of sampling, every cohort member was nominally healthy, though immune exposures that went unrecorded were likely present. The donor tested CMV seronegative, placing the donor among the roughly 350 seronegative members of the cohort. Every donor gave a peripheral blood sample, and the peripheral blood mononuclear cells from that sample were used for TCR beta sequencing. Genomic DNA was extracted from the blood cell samples with the Qiagen DNeasy Blood Extraction Kit. Its CDR3 holds 16 amino acids, cysteine through phenylalanine. CDR3 DNA is the only sequence kept; it has 48 bases, read in frame from the first base. Trimming at the junction amounts to 1 base on V and 1 base on J, and the germline ends lie 13 bases apart. From the germline V gene, CDR1 is LGHNA and CDR2 is YSLEER. As concerns this clone: No cognate antigen has been identified for it. Base qualities are missing; no much larger clone stands one base away.

Here the chain combines TRBV4-3 and TRBJ2-5, and the D gene may be TRBD1, 6 bases matching. The TCR sequence derives from a female donor in good health and CMV-seronegative. Input material: PBMCs. The nucleotide sequence reads TGCGCCAGCAGCCAAGGGATGCTACAGGGCCAAGAGACCCAGTACTTC. Its protein product is CASSQGMLQGQETQYF.